This T cell receptor beta chain derives from a study of T cell responses to AZD1222 COVID-19 vaccine. V lost 0 bases to trimming and J lost 4 bases, with 7 bases between them. The CDR3 spans 13 residues. Looked up from germline, CDR1 is SGHRS and CDR2 is YFSETQ. Study-wide results and limits: No repertoire was sampled before or during the peak T cell response, only after it. Spike-specific TCR breadth and depth both grew after two AZD1222 doses. White British donors predominated, females outnumbered males, and clonal diversity was possibly underestimated.

This clone was recorded only once. Its specificity is not known. The data were produced by immunoSEQ multiplex PCR, yet TCRdb's version contains in-frame clones alone and is incomplete. Of 95,000 to 150,000 clones in the sample, about nine tenths are singletons; the top ten hold roughly 1.1%. This chain links TRBV5-1 with TRBJ1-2; D is uncertain. The input for sequencing was peripheral blood, taken on day 0 of AZD1222 vaccination. The receptor comes from an adult in good health. This CDR3 reads CASSLGAAYGYTF. The CDR3 DNA reads TGCGCCAGCAGCTTGGGGGCTGCCTATGGCTACACCTTC.